The 12 T cell receptor beta chains in this list originate from one sample, sequenced in a study of T cells in Graves' hyperthyroidism and ophthalmopathy. The source material, RNA transcripts, was used to amplify TCR beta CDR3 regions. The primer set for the first-round RT-PCR of the TCR CDR3 was HTBI. One entry per CDR3 protein, called by TCRdb with MiXCR from the multiplex PCR reads. There are 400,000 to 450,000 distinct CDR3 sequences in the sample; 14% to 15% occur only once, and about 13% lies in the top ten. Material for sequencing was blood. These receptors were obtained from a man aged 18 to 30 with Graves' ophthalmopathy.

This clonotype was detected ten times or more. The chain links TRBV6-1 to TRBJ2-5; D tentatively reads TRBD1 or TRBD2 (7 bases each). Trimming took 9 bases from V and 5 from J, leaving 13 bases between them. The length of the CDR3 is 12 residues. CDR1 is MNHNS and CDR2 is SASEGT in the germline V gene. The CDR3 here is CASRQGGETQYF. The CDR3 nucleotides read TGTGCCAGTCGGCAGGGGGGGGAGACCCAGTACTTC.

The J gene is TRBJ2-2, the V gene TRBV19; TRBD2 agrees at 11 bases. J gave up 4 bases and V 3 bases, and 10 bases lay outside the gene matches. CDR3 length equals 18 residues. Germline lookup yields CDR1 LNHDA and CDR2 SQIVND (reference sequence). Here the CDR3 DNA reads TGTGCCAGTAGTATTCGACTAGCGGGATCTGCGGGCACCGGGGAGCTGTTTTTT. It codes for CASSIRLAGSAGTGELFF. Together with reference TRBV19 and TRBJ2-2, the CDR3 gives the full variable domain: DGGITQSPKYLFRKEGQNVTLSCEQNLNHDAMYWYRQDPGQGLRLIYYSQIVNDFQKGDIAEGYSVSREKKESFPLTVTSAQKNPTAFYLCASSIRLAGSAGTGELFFGEGSRLTVL.

This clonotype was observed at least ten times. V and J are TRBV13 and TRBJ2-3; 12 nucleotides align to TRBD2. Germline lookup yields CDR1 PRHDT and CDR2 FYEKMQ (reference sequence). CDR3 length: 15 residues. V lost 5 bases, J lost 4 bases, and 4 bases stayed unmatched. The DNA for the CDR3 is TGTGCCAGCAGCGAGACTAGCGGGAGAGCAGATACGCAGTATTTT. Translation: CASSETSGRADTQYF.

There are many counts of this clonotype. The genes are TRBV9 and TRBJ2-3; D perhaps matches TRBD2 (6 bases). This CDR3 has 15 residues. Trimming removed 0 bases at V and 3 bases at J, with 11 bases between. CDR1 is SGDLS, CDR2 YYNGEE, per germline. The CDR3 nucleotides are TGTGCCAGCAGCGTAGGAGTTGGGGGGACAGATACGCAGTATTTT. This gives the protein CASSVGVGGTDTQYF.

There are many counts of this clonotype. The rearrangement joins TRBV5-1 to TRBJ2-3; D is uncertain. The CDR3 runs to 14 residues. CDR1 is SGHRS, CDR2 YFSETQ, per germline. V was pared by 0 bases and J by 0 bases, with 5 bases between. CDR3: CASSLGHSTDTQYF. The CDR3 bases are TGCGCCAGCAGCTTGGGCCACAGCACAGATACGCAGTATTTT. Full variable domain (missing parts from reference TRBV5-1 and TRBJ2-3): KAGVTQTPRYLIKTRGQQVTLSCSPISGHRSVSWYQQTPGQGLQFLFEYFSETQRNKGNFPGRFSGRQFSNSRSEMNVSTLELGDSALYLCASSLGHSTDTQYFGPGTRLTVL.

This clonotype was seen many times. For the CDR3, the DNA is TGCGCCAGCAGTGGCAGGGACAGCTACGAGCAGTACTTC. Translated, it gives CASSGRDSYEQYF. V is TRBV10-2 and J is TRBJ2-7, with 7 bases matching TRBD1. J was trimmed by 3 bases and V by 4 bases; bases with no gene match: 3. CDR3 length: 13 amino acids. CDR1 is WSHSY, CDR2 SAAADI, per germline.

This sequence joins TRBV7-9 and TRBJ1-6; TRBD1 matches 9 bases. With V trimmed by 6 bases and J by 1 base, 7 bases remained unmatched. Germline V gives CDR1 SEHNR, CDR2 FQNEAQ (reference sequence). CDR3 length: 17 residues. The CDR3 DNA is TGTGCCAGCAGAAAGGGACAGGGAGGGTCCTATAATTCACCCCTCCACTTT. Protein product: CASRKGQGGSYNSPLHF.

The chain joins TRBV11-1 to TRBJ1-1, with 9 bases that match TRBD1. The CDR3 length is 17 residues. CDR1 and CDR2 from the germline V gene are SGHAT and FQDESV (reference sequence). With 2 bases clipped from V and 2 bases from J, the junction kept 9 bases outside the gene matches. The CDR3 protein is CASSLTRDRVLNTEAFF. In DNA, the CDR3 is TGTGCCAGCAGCTTAACCCGGGACAGGGTCCTCAACACTGAAGCTTTCTTT.

This clonotype showed up just a few times. This chain links TRBV4-1 with TRBJ1-2, with D possibly TRBD1 on 5 matching bases. Trimming took 6 bases from V and 1 from J, leaving 18 bases between them. This CDR3 contains 16 residues. The V gene's germline CDR1 is MGHRA and CDR2 YSYEKL. This chain's CDR3 is CASSLADFGGNYGYTF. Written as DNA, the CDR3 is TGCGCCAGCAGTCTCGCGGACTTCGGGGGTAACTATGGCTACACCTTC.

Comment on this clonotype: This may arise from a read error, as a much more abundant clone is one base away. The chain has TRBV11-2 and TRBJ2-5; D is uncertain. The J call may be in error: the DNA end matches TRBJ2-1 better. Germline V lookup: CDR1 SGHAT, CDR2 FQNNGV. The CDR3 runs 12 residues. CDR3 nucleotides: TGTGCCAGCAGCTATGTTGAAGAGACCCAGTTCTTC. Encoded protein: CASSYVEETQFF.

This clonotype was found many times. The genes are TRBV28 and TRBJ1-1; possible D gene TRBD1, 6 bases. Germline V CDR1 and CDR2: MDHEN, SYDVKM. This CDR3 contains 13 residues. V lost 6 bases to trimming and J lost 6 bases, with 14 bases between them. The CDR3 coding sequence is TGTGCCAGCAGAACACCCGCAGGGGCTGAAGCTTTCTTT. Protein sequence: CASRTPAGAEAFF.

This clonotype was counted only a few times. With a much larger clone just one base away, this may be a read error. This chain links TRBV2 with TRBJ2-1; D gene uncertain. The tail of the sequence fits TRBJ2-7 better, so the J call may be wrong. Germline V gives CDR1 SNHLY, CDR2 FYNNEI. This CDR3 contains 13 residues. This CDR3 reads CASARVTYNEQYF. CDR3 coding DNA: TGTGCCAGCGCCCGAGTTACTTACAATGAGCAGTACTTC.